This T cell receptor beta chain was documented in a study of Graves' ophthalmopathy and Graves' hyperthyroidism. V was shortened by 5 bases and J by 4 bases, with 14 bases between the two germline ends. There are 14 residues in the CDR3. This clonotype was counted at least ten times. Its cognate antigen is unknown. For repertoire sequencing, the TCR beta CDR3 regions were amplified from RNA transcripts. First-round RT-PCR relied on HTBI primers, and a second-round multiplex PCR came next. TCRdb re-called the multiplex PCR reads through MiXCR, storing one row per CDR3 protein. The sample contains hundreds of thousands of distinct CDR3 sequences, over 13% of which appear only once. Physicians reached a diagnosis by relying on clinical symptoms, serum thyroxine, TRAb, thyroid ultrasound and orbital computed tomography. Study-wide results and caveats: Classification of ophthalmopathy versus stable hyperthyroidism by a 13-signature model yielded about 90% sensitivity and 75% to 84% specificity.

The TCR was taken from a woman aged 25 to 39 with Graves' ophthalmopathy. The sample consisted of blood. This chain connects TRBV12-3 or TRBV12-4 to TRBJ2-5; D possibly corresponds to TRBD1 (5 bases). In DNA form, the CDR3 reads TGTGCCAGCAGTCCCACAGGCGTCGGAGAGACCCAGTACTTC. Translation: CASSPTGVGETQYF.